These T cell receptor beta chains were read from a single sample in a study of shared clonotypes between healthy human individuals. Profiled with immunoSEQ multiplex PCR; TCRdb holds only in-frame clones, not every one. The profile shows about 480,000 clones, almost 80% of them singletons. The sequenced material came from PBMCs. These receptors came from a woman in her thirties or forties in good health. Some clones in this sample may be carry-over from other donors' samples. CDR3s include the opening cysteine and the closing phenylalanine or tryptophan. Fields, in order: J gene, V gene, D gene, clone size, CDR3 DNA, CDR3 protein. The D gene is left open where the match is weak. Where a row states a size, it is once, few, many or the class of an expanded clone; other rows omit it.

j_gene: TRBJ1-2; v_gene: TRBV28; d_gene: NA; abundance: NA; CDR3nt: TGTGCCAGCAGTTTTGGGCGTACCTGGTCAGATGGCTACACCTTC; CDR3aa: CASSFGRTWSDGYTF
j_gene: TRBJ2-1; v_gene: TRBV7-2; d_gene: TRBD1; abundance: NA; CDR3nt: TGTGCCAGCAGAAAACCGGGACAGGCCCTCTCCTACAATGAGCAGTTCTTC; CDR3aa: CASRKPGQALSYNEQFF
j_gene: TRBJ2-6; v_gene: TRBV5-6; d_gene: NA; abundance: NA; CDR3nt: TGTGCCAGCAGCTTGGGCTCTGGGGCCAACGTCCTGACTTTC; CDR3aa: CASSLGSGANVLTF
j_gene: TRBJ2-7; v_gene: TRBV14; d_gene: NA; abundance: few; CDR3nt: TGTGCCAGCAGCCACACACGGGGGAGCGGCCCGAGCTCCTACGAGCAGTACTTC; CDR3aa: CASSHTRGSGPSSYEQYF
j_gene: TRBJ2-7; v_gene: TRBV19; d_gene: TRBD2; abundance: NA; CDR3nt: TGTGCCAGTAGTGCAATAGCGGGAGCCTACGAGCAGTACTTC; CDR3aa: CASSAIAGAYEQYF
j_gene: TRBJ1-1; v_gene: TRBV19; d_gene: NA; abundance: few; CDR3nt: TGTGCCAGTAGTAACAGGGCAAACACTGAAGCTTTCTTT; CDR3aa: CASSNRANTEAFF
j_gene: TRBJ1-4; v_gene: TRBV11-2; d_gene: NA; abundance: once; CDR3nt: TGTGCCAGCAGCTCCCAGTACGGGGAAAAACTGTTTTTT; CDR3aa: CASSSQYGEKLFF
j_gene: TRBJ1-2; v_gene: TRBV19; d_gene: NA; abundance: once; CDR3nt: TGTGCCAGTAGTATTAGACAAACTAGGAGCTACACCTTC; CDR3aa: CASSIRQTRSYTF
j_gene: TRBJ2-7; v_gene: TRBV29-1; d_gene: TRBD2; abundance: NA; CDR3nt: TGCAGCGCCAGTCTCGGGGGGGGTTACGAGCAGTACTTC; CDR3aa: CSASLGGGYEQYF
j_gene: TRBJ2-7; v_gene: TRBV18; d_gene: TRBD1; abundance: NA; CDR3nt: TGTGCCAGCTCAGGGACAGGCCTTAATACCGAGCAGTACTTC; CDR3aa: CASSGTGLNTEQYF
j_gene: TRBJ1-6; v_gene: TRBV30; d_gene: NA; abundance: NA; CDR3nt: TGTGCCTGGAGTCCTGGCTCCTATAATTCACCCCTCCACTTT; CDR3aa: CAWSPGSYNSPLHF
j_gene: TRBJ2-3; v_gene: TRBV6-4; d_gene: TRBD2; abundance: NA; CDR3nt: TGTGCCAGCCATGGGGGCTTCATGACTAGACTAGCGGGGGGCACAGATACGCAGTATTTT; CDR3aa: CASHGGFMTRLAGGTDTQYF
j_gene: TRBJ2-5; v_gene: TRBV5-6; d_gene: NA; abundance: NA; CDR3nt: TGTGCCAGCAGCCCAGGACAGAAACAAGAGACCCAGTACTTC; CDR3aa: CASSPGQKQETQYF
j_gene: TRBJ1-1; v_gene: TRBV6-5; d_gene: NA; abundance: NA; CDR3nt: TGTGCCAGCAGTCAGCGGGCTTTAGAGAACACTGAAGCTTTCTTT; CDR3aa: CASSQRALENTEAFF
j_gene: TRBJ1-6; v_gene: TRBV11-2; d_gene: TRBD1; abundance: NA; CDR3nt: TGTGCCAGCAGCTTAGGAACAGGGGGGAATAATTCACCCCTCCACTTT; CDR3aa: CASSLGTGGNNSPLHF
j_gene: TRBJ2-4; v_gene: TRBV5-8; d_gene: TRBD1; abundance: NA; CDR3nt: TGTGCCAGCAGCTTGGAGAGGACAGGCTCGGTTCAGTACTTC; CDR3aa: CASSLERTGSVQYF
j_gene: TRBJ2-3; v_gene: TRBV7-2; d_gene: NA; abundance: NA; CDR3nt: TGTGCCAGCAGCTTATATAAGGGCACAGATACGCAGTATTTT; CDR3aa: CASSLYKGTDTQYF
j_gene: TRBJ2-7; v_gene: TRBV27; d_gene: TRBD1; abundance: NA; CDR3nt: TGTGCCAGACCGGGACAGGCCTACGAGCAGTACTTC; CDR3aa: CARPGQAYEQYF